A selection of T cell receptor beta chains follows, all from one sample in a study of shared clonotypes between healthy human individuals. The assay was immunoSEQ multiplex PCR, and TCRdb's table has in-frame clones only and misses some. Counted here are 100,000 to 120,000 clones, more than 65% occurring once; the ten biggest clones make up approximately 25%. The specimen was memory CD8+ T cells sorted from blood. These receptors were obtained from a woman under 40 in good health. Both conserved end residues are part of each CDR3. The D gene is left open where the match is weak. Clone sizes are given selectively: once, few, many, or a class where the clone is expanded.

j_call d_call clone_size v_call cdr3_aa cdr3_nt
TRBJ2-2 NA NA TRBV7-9 CASSHGTLNTGELFF TGTGCCAGCAGCCACGGGACACTAAACACCGGGGAGCTGTTTTTT
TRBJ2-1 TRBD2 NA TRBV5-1 CASSSLAGSAANEQFF TGCGCCAGCAGCTCCTTAGCGGGATCTGCTGCCAATGAGCAGTTCTTC
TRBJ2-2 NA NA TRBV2 CASSGYRGTGELFF TGTGCCAGCAGTGGTTACAGAGGCACCGGGGAGCTGTTTTTT
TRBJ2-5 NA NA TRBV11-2 CASSLDVFGLQETQYF TGTGCCAGCAGCTTAGACGTGTTCGGACTACAAGAGACCCAGTACTTC
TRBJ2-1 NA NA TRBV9 CASSVARRTGSYNEQFF TGTGCCAGCAGCGTAGCTCGGAGAACGGGCTCCTACAATGAGCAGTTCTTC
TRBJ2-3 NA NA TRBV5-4 CASTPWNTDTQYF TGTGCCAGCACTCCCTGGAACACAGATACGCAGTATTTT
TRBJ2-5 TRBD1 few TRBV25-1 CATRGSRETQYF TGTGCCACCAGGGGGTCAAGAGAGACCCAGTACTTC
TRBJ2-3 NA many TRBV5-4 CASNPDRSTDTQYF TGTGCCAGCAACCCAGACAGGAGCACAGATACGCAGTATTTT
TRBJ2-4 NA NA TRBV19 CASRGAGTNIQYF TGTGCCAGTAGGGGCGCGGGGACAAACATTCAGTACTTC
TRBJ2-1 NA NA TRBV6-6 CASSYSGNEQFF TGTGCCAGCAGTTACTCCGGAAATGAGCAGTTCTTC
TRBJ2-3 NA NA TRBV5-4 CASSLEFAGTNGDTQYF TGTGCCAGCAGCTTGGAGTTTGCGGGGACCAACGGGGATACGCAGTATTTT
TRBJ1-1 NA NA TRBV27 CASRNRAHHTEAFF TGTGCCAGCAGGAATAGGGCCCACCACACTGAAGCTTTCTTT
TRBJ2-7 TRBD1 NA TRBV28 CASSSPMTGKIVYEQYF TGTGCCAGCAGTTCCCCCATGACAGGGAAGATTGTCTACGAGCAGTACTTC
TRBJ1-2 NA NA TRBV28 CASSLRGSYGYTF TGTGCCAGCAGTTTAAGGGGAAGCTATGGCTACACCTTC
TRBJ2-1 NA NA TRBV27 CASSPSTAHEQFF TGTGCCAGCAGTCCCTCGACGGCCCATGAGCAGTTCTTC
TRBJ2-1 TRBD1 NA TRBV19 CASSSRDRGDEQFF TGTGCCAGTAGTTCCCGGGACAGGGGCGATGAGCAGTTCTTC
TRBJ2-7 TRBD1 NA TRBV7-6 CASSQRGTAYEQYF TGTGCCAGCAGCCAGAGAGGGACAGCCTACGAGCAGTACTTC
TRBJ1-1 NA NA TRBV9 CASSPDNRVNTEAFF TGTGCCAGCAGCCCCGACAACAGGGTAAACACTGAAGCTTTCTTT
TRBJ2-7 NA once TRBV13 CASSFRSYEQYF TGTGCCAGCAGCTTTAGGTCCTACGAGCAGTACTTC
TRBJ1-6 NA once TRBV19 CASSRVSLSSPLHF TGTGCCAGTAGTCGGGTGTCCTTGAGTTCACCCCTCCACTTT
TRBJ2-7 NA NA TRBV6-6 CASSYGFLYEQYF TGTGCCAGCAGTTACGGCTTTTTATACGAGCAGTACTTC
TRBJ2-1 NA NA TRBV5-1 CASSLDRVDYNEQFF TGCGCCAGCAGCTTGGATCGGGTTGACTACAATGAGCAGTTCTTC
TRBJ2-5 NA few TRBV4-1 CASSQETGEETQYF TGCGCCAGCAGCCAAGAGACCGGAGAAGAGACCCAGTACTTC
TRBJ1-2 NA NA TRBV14 CASSQDRSYGYTF TGTGCCAGCAGCCAAGATCGCAGTTATGGCTACACCTTC
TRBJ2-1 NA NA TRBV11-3 CASSWTSLPYNEQFF TGTGCCAGCAGCTGGACCTCCCTCCCCTACAATGAGCAGTTCTTC
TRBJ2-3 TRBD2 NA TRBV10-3 CATRGREGSDTQYF TGTGCCACCCGAGGGCGGGAGGGCTCAGATACGCAGTATTTT
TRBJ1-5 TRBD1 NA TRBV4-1 CASSQEAGQVWQPQHF TGCGCCAGCAGCCAAGAGGCGGGACAGGTCTGGCAGCCCCAGCATTTT
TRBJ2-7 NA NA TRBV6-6 CASSYSRLLSSYEQYF TGTGCCAGCAGTTACTCGAGGCTCCTTAGCTCCTACGAGCAGTACTTC
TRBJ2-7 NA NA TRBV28 CASSLPGYEQYF TGTGCCAGCAGTTTACCGGGGTACGAGCAGTACTTC
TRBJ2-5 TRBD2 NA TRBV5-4 CASSLDSLAGAETQYF TGTGCCAGCAGCTTGGACTCACTAGCGGGAGCAGAGACCCAGTACTTC
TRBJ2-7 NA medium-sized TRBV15 CATSRDRGGASEQYF TGTGCCACCAGCAGAGATAGGGGGGGCGCGTCCGAGCAGTACTTC
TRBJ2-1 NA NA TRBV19 CASSKAEGSQFF TGTGCCAGTAGTAAGGCCGAAGGGTCGCAGTTCTTC
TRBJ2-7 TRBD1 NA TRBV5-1 CASSPAGGMYEQYF TGCGCCAGCAGCCCGGCAGGGGGTATGTACGAGCAGTACTTC
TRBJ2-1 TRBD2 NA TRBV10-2 CATGASGYNEQFF TGCGCCACCGGAGCTAGCGGTTACAATGAGCAGTTCTTC
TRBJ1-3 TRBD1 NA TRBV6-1 CASLHLQGAGNTIYF TGTGCCAGCCTTCATCTACAGGGGGCTGGAAACACCATATATTTT
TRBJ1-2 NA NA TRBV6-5 CASSYLVGGLDYGYTF TGTGCCAGCAGTTACCTTGTCGGGGGTCTGGACTATGGCTACACCTTC